This T cell receptor (beta chain) comes out of a study of beta chain features in type 1 diabetes. Regarding the study as a whole: Moderately but significantly shorter TCRB CDR3s were found in Type 1 diabetes patients in all four CD4+ subsets.

Sequencing targeted expressed TCRB transcripts, as all isolated RNA had been reverse transcribed. The repertoire was sequenced with immunoSEQ multiplex PCR; TCRdb's copy has only in-frame clones and lacks some. The sample shows roughly 250,000 clones, around 68% of them seen only once. Purities in excess of 95% were seen in all sorted populations. The sample holds a few counts of this clone. The antigen is unknown. Germline CDR1 is SQVTM and CDR2 is ANQGSEA. Trimming stripped 5 bases from V and 0 bases from J, with 6 bases between. CDR3 length: 12 amino acids. The chain employs TRBV29-1 and TRBJ2-3; D gene unclear. The TCR was taken from a man aged 25-45 years in good health. The specimen sequenced was naive CD4+ T cells from blood. The CDR3: CSVQPSTDTQYF. The CDR3 coding sequence is TGCAGCGTTCAACCCAGCACAGATACGCAGTATTTT.